These 10 T cell receptor beta chains share one sample of origin, sequenced in a study of blood T cell repertoires in COVID-19. Libraries were prepared by immunoSEQ multiplex PCR; TCRdb keeps only in-frame clonotypes and omits some of them. In the table there are approximately 300,000 clones, around 89% of which are singletons. Sequenced sample: peripheral blood. The receptors shown here come from a man aged 40-55 years with acute or convalescent COVID-19.

The V and J genes are TRBV7-9 and TRBJ1-2; tentative D call: TRBD1 (6 bases). In germline, CDR1 is SEHNR, CDR2 FQNEAQ (reference sequence). The V end was cut by 7 bases, the J end by 6 bases, with 18 bases between. CDR3 length: 14 amino acids. CDR3 protein: CASTSRGGRDGYTF. CDR3 DNA: TGTGCCAGCACCTCGAGGGGGGGAAGAGATGGCTACACCTTC.

The chain has TRBV18 and TRBJ2-7; the match to TRBD1 covers 7 bases. Germline CDR1 KGHSH, CDR2 LQKENI. CDR3 size: 15 residues. V lost 4 bases to trimming and J lost 3 bases; unmatched junction nucleotides: 9. CDR3 sequence reads: CASSRTRDSFYEQYF. The CDR3 DNA reads TGTGCCAGCTCACGGACCCGGGACAGTTTCTACGAGCAGTACTTC.

This chain joins TRBV12-3 or TRBV12-4 and TRBJ2-1, with TRBD1 matching 7 bases. The CDR3 extends over 13 amino acids. Losses at the gene ends were 8 bases for V and 5 bases for J; bases not matched to a gene: 6. The CDR3 DNA reads TGTGCCAGCTGCAGGGGGTCCCACAATGAGCAGTTCTTC. It translates to CASCRGSHNEQFF.

The CDR3 region has the DNA TGTGCCAGCAGCTTGACAGCCAATTCACCCCTCCACTTT. As protein: CASSLTANSPLHF. The rearrangement joins TRBV5-6 to TRBJ1-6; D is unclear. V lost 1 base to trimming and J lost 7 bases, with 6 bases between them. CDR3 size: 13 residues. Germline values: CDR1 SGHDT, CDR2 YYEEEE.

The J gene is TRBJ1-2, the V gene TRBV21-1. TRBV21-1 is a known pseudogene. The CDR3 is made up of 15 amino acids. CDR3 protein: CASSLPAEGNYGYTF. CDR3 nucleotide sequence: TGTGCCAGCAGCTTACCCGCGGAGGGTAACTATGGCTACACCTTC.

This sequence joins TRBV24-1 and TRBJ2-3; 9 nucleotides match TRBD1. This CDR3 region has 15 residues. Germline V gene data show CDR1 as KGHDR and CDR2 as SFDVKD. V gave up 6 bases and J gave up 6 bases; unmatched junction bases: 9. CDR3 nucleotide sequence: TGTGCCACCAGTCCCGGCGGACAGGGGATCGATACGCAGTATTTT. Translating it yields CATSPGGQGIDTQYF.

This clone was detected only once. The rearrangement links TRBV5-5 to TRBJ2-5, with D maybe TRBD2 (6 bases). V dropped 0 bases and J dropped 5 bases, with 11 bases sitting between them. The germline gives CDR1 SGHKS, CDR2 YYEKEE (reference sequence). The CDR3 runs to 14 residues. CDR3 loop: CASSLDPGVETQYF. CDR3 coding DNA: TGTGCCAGCAGCTTGGATCCGGGGGTGGAGACCCAGTACTTC.

The V and J genes are TRBV5-4 and TRBJ2-6; the match to TRBD1 covers 7 bases. Trimming at V came to 4 bases and at J to 15 bases, leaving 4 bases not matched to a gene. This CDR3 spans 11 amino acids. Germline-derived CDR1 and CDR2 are SGHNT and YYREEE (reference sequence). The CDR3 coding sequence is TGTGCCAGCAGCCGGGACAGCCCCCTGACTTTC. Its protein product is CASSRDSPLTF.

The chain recombines TRBV19 with TRBJ2-7, with D tentatively TRBD1 (6 bases). Trimming removed 5 bases at V and 1 base at J, with 12 bases between. Germline V gene sequence: CDR1 LNHDA, CDR2 SQIVND (reference sequence). The CDR3 is 14 amino acids. CDR3 loop: CASSPRTVSYEQYF. The CDR3 DNA follows: TGTGCCAGTAGTCCGCGGACAGTATCCTACGAGCAGTACTTC.

The chain recombines TRBV3-1 (or the pseudogene TRBV3-2) with TRBJ1-6; the match to TRBD1 covers 10 bases. The J segment lost 16 bases and the V segment lost 4 bases, leaving 7 bases of the junction unmatched. Per the germline V gene, CDR1 is LGHDT and CDR2 is YNNKEL (reference sequence). The length of the CDR3 is 13 residues. For the CDR3, the DNA is TGTGCCAGCAGCCGCGGGACAGGGGAACTTCTCCACTTT. Its protein is CASSRGTGELLHF.